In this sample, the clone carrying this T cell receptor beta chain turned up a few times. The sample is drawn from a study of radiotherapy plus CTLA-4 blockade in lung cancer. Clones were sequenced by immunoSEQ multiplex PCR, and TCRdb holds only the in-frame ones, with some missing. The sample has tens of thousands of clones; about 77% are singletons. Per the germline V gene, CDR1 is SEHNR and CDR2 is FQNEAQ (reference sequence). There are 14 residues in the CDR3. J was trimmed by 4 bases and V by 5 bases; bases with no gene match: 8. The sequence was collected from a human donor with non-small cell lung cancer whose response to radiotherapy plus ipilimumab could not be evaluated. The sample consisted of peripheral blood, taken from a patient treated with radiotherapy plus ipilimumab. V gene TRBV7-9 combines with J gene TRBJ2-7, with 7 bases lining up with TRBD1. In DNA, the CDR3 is TGTGCCAGCAGCCCACCGGGACAGACTTACGAGCAGTACTTC. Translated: CASSPPGQTYEQYF. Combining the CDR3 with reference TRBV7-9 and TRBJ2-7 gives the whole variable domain DTGVSQNPRHKITKRGQNVTFRCDPISEHNRLYWYRQTLGQGPEFLTYFQNEAQLEKSRLLSDRFSAERPKGSFSTLEIQRTEQGDSAMYLCASSPPGQTYEQYFGPGTRLTVT.